This T cell receptor beta chain comes out of a study of early T cells in non-severe SARS-CoV-2 infection. CDR1 and CDR2 (germline): LGHDT, YNNKEL (reference sequence). The CDR3 is 12 residues long. Deletions cut 2 bases from V and 5 bases from J, with 3 bases between. This clonotype was counted at least ten times. Attached unique molecular identifiers marked individual cDNA molecules. TCRdb re-derived calls from the 5' RACE reads in MiXCR, one entry per CDR3 protein. The sample has about 29,000 distinct CDR3 sequences; under 6% are singletons. The sequenced sample consisted of whole blood. The clonotype comes from an adult who was a healthcare worker with PCR-confirmed SARS-CoV-2 infection or an uninfected control (not recorded which). The genes are TRBV3-1 and TRBJ2-2; D is ambiguous. The DNA of the CDR3 is TGTGCCAGCAGCCAATTTACCGGGGAGCTGTTTTTT. Its translation is CASSQFTGELFF.